This TCR beta chain stems from a study of cytomegalovirus exposure and HLA in healthy donors. Study context: Prior work identified roughly 120 million unique TCR beta sequences in roughly 190 million T cells.

The study ran its PCR with 60 Vbeta and 13 Jbeta primers. Only in-frame clones appear in the TCRdb table, and some are missing; sequencing was by immunoSEQ multiplex PCR. The sample shows 150,000 to 200,000 clones, around 80% of them seen only once. Study-wide results and caveats: In vitro assays verified that a few CMV-associated chains recognized CMV antigens specifically.

As for this clone: Its matching antigen is unknown.

Per germline, CDR1 SGHRS and CDR2 YFSETQ. Trimming at V came to 2 bases and at J to 7 bases, leaving 12 bases not matched to a gene. This CDR3 has 17 residues. This sequence was found in a man aged 35 to 55 in good health and CMV-seronegative. The specimen sequenced was PBMCs. This chain links TRBV5-1 with TRBJ2-2, with 9 nucleotides matching TRBD2. In DNA form, the CDR3 reads TGCGCCAGCAGCTTTTCCGTGGCGGGAGGGCCAGGCGGGGAGCTGTTTTTT. Translated, it gives CASSFSVAGGPGGELFF.